The 26 T cell receptor beta chains given below trace back to one sample, sequenced in a study of control samples from healthy donors and cancer patients. Libraries were prepared by immunoSEQ multiplex PCR; TCRdb keeps only in-frame clonotypes and omits some of them. Seen in this sample are around 190,000 clones; the ten most common clones hold roughly 2%. The sequenced sample was blood. Receptor source: a woman between 25 and 40 years old in good health.

J is TRBJ2-7 and V is TRBV2; TRBD2 might be the D (6 bases). Germline CDR1 is SNHLY and CDR2 is FYNNEI. This CDR3 has 15 amino acids. The germline V and J ends were trimmed by 7 bases and 0 bases, with 16 bases remaining between them. The CDR3 loop is CASTGGVRVSYEQYF. Here the CDR3 DNA reads TGTGCCAGCACCGGAGGGGTTCGGGTCTCCTACGAGCAGTACTTC.

The gene calls are TRBV6-5 and TRBJ1-5; 9 nucleotides align to TRBD1. The CDR3 loop spans 14 amino acids. The V and J ends lost 6 bases and 6 bases, in that order; junction bases with no gene match: 6. CDR1 is MNHEY, CDR2 SVGAGI, per germline. In DNA form, the CDR3 reads TGTGCCAGCAGCCGTGACAGGGGGAGTCAGCCCCAGCATTTT. Its translation: CASSRDRGSQPQHF.

The rearrangement uses TRBV5-1 and TRBJ1-4; D unresolved. The germline V gene encodes CDR1 SGHRS and CDR2 YFSETQ. Trimming took off 2 bases at V and 8 bases at J, with 13 bases between the two ends. The CDR3 has 14 amino acids. The CDR3 DNA reads TGCGCCAGCAGCTTCGGGAGGGCCAGAGAAAAACTGTTTTTT. This gives the protein CASSFGRAREKLFF.

V gene TRBV19 combines with J gene TRBJ2-7; TRBD1 agrees at 8 bases. This CDR3 is 15 amino acids long. From germline, CDR1 is LNHDA and CDR2 SQIVND (reference sequence). After removal of 6 bases from V and 6 bases from J, the junction contained 13 bases not matched to a gene. CDR3 in amino acids: CASSARLQGVAEQYF. The CDR3, as DNA: TGTGCCAGTAGCGCCCGGTTACAGGGGGTTGCCGAGCAGTACTTC.

The chain uses TRBV28 and TRBJ2-7; D perhaps matches TRBD1 (6 bases). Germline-derived CDR1 and CDR2 are MDHEN and SYDVKM. The V gene lost 10 bases and the J gene lost 2 bases, with 18 bases spanning the gap. CDR3 length: 14 amino acids. DNA of the CDR3: TGTGCCATCCAACCCGACAGGCCACCCTACGAGCAGTACTTC. It is translated as CAIQPDRPPYEQYF.

The chain uses TRBV27 and TRBJ1-5; possible D gene TRBD1, 6 bases. The CDR3 has 14 amino acids. V dropped 8 bases and J dropped 1 base, with 12 bases sitting between them. CDR1 is MNHEY and CDR2 is SMNVEV in the germline V gene (reference sequence). The CDR3 sequence: CASGKQGSNQPQHF. CDR3 DNA sequence: TGTGCCAGCGGAAAACAGGGAAGCAATCAGCCCCAGCATTTT.

CDR3 protein: CASSTSGGLSSYNEQFF. For the CDR3, the DNA is TGCGCCAGCAGTACTAGCGGGGGGCTCAGCTCCTACAATGAGCAGTTCTTC. The chain employs TRBV5-1 and TRBJ2-1; 12 positions match TRBD2. The CDR3 contains 17 residues. In germline, CDR1 is SGHRS, CDR2 YFSETQ. V was pared by 5 bases and J by 0 bases, with 6 bases of the junction left unmatched.

The genes are TRBV15 and TRBJ1-1, with a tentative D call TRBD1 (5 bases). The V gene's germline CDR1 is LNHNV and CDR2 YYDKDF (reference sequence). The V gene lost 0 bases and the J gene lost 4 bases, with 12 bases spanning the gap. The CDR3 is made up of 15 amino acids. In DNA, the CDR3 is TGTGCCACCAGCAGAGATCCCAGGGATGGCACTGAAGCTTTCTTT. It is translated as CATSRDPRDGTEAFF.

The chain uses TRBV5-1 and TRBJ2-3, with 9 bases that match TRBD2. The CDR3 runs 15 residues. CDR1 SGHRS and CDR2 YFSETQ come from the germline V gene. V lost 0 bases to trimming and J lost 5 bases; unmatched junction nucleotides: 4. CDR3 in DNA: TGCGCCAGCAGCTTGGGTATTAGCGGGGGAGATACGCAGTATTTT. Translated: CASSLGISGGDTQYF.

The chain combines TRBV11-1 with TRBJ1-6; unclear D gene. Germline CDR1 is SGHAT and CDR2 is FQDESV (reference sequence). Between the trimmed V and J ends, which lost 1 base and 6 bases, there was a span of 10 bases. This CDR3 is 15 amino acids long. In nucleotides, the CDR3 is TGTGCCAGCAGCTTAGTCGCTGGGAGTAATTCACCCCTCCACTTT. Residues: CASSLVAGSNSPLHF.

V gene TRBV7-9 combines with J gene TRBJ1-4, with unresolved D. The V gene lost 4 bases and the J gene lost 8 bases, with 5 bases spanning the gap. Per the germline V gene, CDR1 is SEHNR and CDR2 is FQNEAQ (reference sequence). This CDR3 is 11 amino acids long. The CDR3 DNA is TGTGCCAGCAGCTCATTGGAAAAACTGTTTTTT. It translates to CASSSLEKLFF. Together with reference TRBV7-9 and TRBJ1-4, the CDR3 gives the full variable domain: DTGVSQNPRHKITKRGQNVTFRCDPISEHNRLYWYRQTLGQGPEFLTYFQNEAQLEKSRLLSDRFSAERPKGSFSTLEIQRTEQGDSAMYLCASSSLEKLFFGSGTQLSVL.

V is TRBV5-6 and J is TRBJ1-4, with 9 positions matching TRBD1. CDR1 is SGHDT and CDR2 is YYEEEE in the germline V gene. CDR3 length: 18 amino acids. Germline trimming cut 0 bases from V and 7 bases from J; bases unmatched to any gene: 13. CDR3 DNA sequence: TGTGCCAGCAGCTTGGCGGTTGAGACAGGGGGAGGGTCTGAAAAACTGTTTTTT. It is translated as CASSLAVETGGGSEKLFF.

The genes are TRBV7-2 and TRBJ1-5; 7 nucleotides line up with TRBD1. After removal of 2 bases from V and 2 bases from J, the junction contained 3 bases not matched to a gene. CDR3 size: 15 residues. Germline lookup yields CDR1 SGHTA and CDR2 FQGNSA. The CDR3 nucleotides are TGTGCCAGCAGCTTAAACAGGGGTCGCAATCAGCCCCAGCATTTT. Encoded protein: CASSLNRGRNQPQHF.

This chain connects TRBV6-5 to TRBJ1-1; TRBD1 aligns across 7 bases. Germline V gene data show CDR1 as MNHEY and CDR2 as SVGAGI. This CDR3 contains 14 residues. V was clipped by 2 bases and J by 8 bases; unmatched bases: 8. CDR3 in DNA: TGTGCCAGCAGTTACCAGGGGGGAACACCCGAAGCTTTCTTT. This gives the protein CASSYQGGTPEAFF.

The chain carries TRBV27 and TRBJ2-2, with D uncertain. V lost 6 bases to trimming and J lost 5 bases, with 10 bases between them. Looked up from germline, CDR1 is MNHEY and CDR2 is SMNVEV (reference sequence). This CDR3 spans 13 amino acids. CDR3 residues: CASSPLITGELFF. CDR3 sequence (DNA): TGTGCCAGCAGCCCCTTAATTACCGGGGAGCTGTTTTTT.

This chain links TRBV27 with TRBJ1-5; D not certain. CDR1 MNHEY and CDR2 SMNVEV come from the germline V gene (reference sequence). Trimming removed 1 base from V and 0 bases from J, with 10 bases in between. This CDR3 spans 16 amino acids. The CDR3 here is CASSLYGRYSNQPQHF. As DNA, the CDR3 is TGTGCCAGCAGTTTATACGGGCGCTATAGCAATCAGCCCCAGCATTTT.

This sequence joins TRBV5-4 and TRBJ2-7, with a possible D match to TRBD2 (6 bases). CDR1 and CDR2 (germline): SGHNT, YYREEE (reference sequence). CDR3 length: 16 residues. The V gene lost 3 bases and the J gene lost 2 bases, with 18 bases spanning the gap. CDR3 nucleotide sequence: TGTGCCAGCAGCTCCCCCCTCGGCGGGACCACCTACGAGCAGTACTTC. This codes for CASSSPLGGTTYEQYF.

This rearrangement joins TRBV5-1 to TRBJ1-2; D is unresolved. Germline assignment: CDR1 SGHRS and CDR2 YFSETQ. This CDR3 spans 10 amino acids. With 7 bases removed from V and 8 bases from J, the gap between germline ends came to 9 bases. The CDR3 DNA reads as TGCGCCAGCGGCCCCCCGGGCTACACCTTC. Its translation: CASGPPGYTF.

V gene TRBV2 combines with J gene TRBJ1-5, with D uncertain. V was shortened by 7 bases and J by 0 bases, with 10 bases between the two germline ends. Germline CDR1 SNHLY, CDR2 FYNNEI. CDR3 length: 14 residues. CDR3: CASKRTHSNQPQHF. CDR3 DNA: TGTGCCAGCAAGAGGACCCATAGCAATCAGCCCCAGCATTTT.

This chain uses TRBV6-5 with TRBJ1-5; a possible D gene is TRBD1 (6 bases). Trimming shortened V by 4 bases and J by 2 bases, and 15 bases separated the two germline ends. The germline V gene encodes CDR1 MNHEY and CDR2 SVGAGI. This CDR3 contains 16 residues. Here the CDR3 DNA reads TGTGCCAGCAGTTGGGTTGTACAGGGAGGCAATCAGCCCCAGCATTTT. Translation gives CASSWVVQGGNQPQHF.

This chain joins TRBV6-5 and TRBJ1-5; D not resolved. Per the germline V gene, CDR1 is MNHEY and CDR2 is SVGAGI. This CDR3 has 13 residues. Trimming took off 7 bases at V and 1 base at J, with 8 bases between the two ends. The CDR3 is CASNGWSNQPQHF. The CDR3 nucleotides read TGTGCCAGCAATGGGTGGAGCAATCAGCCCCAGCATTTT.

The chain uses TRBV7-8 and TRBJ2-4, with a weak D call TRBD1 (6 bases). This CDR3 region has 15 residues. The V gene lost 1 base and the J gene lost 6 bases, with 13 bases spanning the gap. The V gene's germline CDR1 is SGHVS and CDR2 FQNEAQ. The CDR3 DNA is TGTGCCAGCAGCTTAGAAGCCCAGGACAGAAACATTCAGTACTTC. Translating gives CASSLEAQDRNIQYF.

The rearrangement uses TRBV11-2 and TRBJ1-6; D is undetermined. Germline CDR1 and CDR2: SGHAT and FQNNGV. The CDR3 runs 13 residues. Trimming pared 7 bases from V and 8 bases from J, leaving 12 bases between. CDR3 residues: CASTAQGDSPLHF. The CDR3 region has the DNA TGTGCCAGCACCGCCCAAGGAGATTCACCCCTCCACTTT.

This chain links TRBV6-5 with TRBJ1-4; no clear D gene. Germline V CDR1 and CDR2: MNHEY, SVGAGI. The V end was cut by 2 bases, the J end by 4 bases, with 8 bases between. The CDR3 is 14 amino acids. The CDR3 DNA reads TGTGCCAGCAGTTACAGGCCCTTTAATGAAAAACTGTTTTTT. Residues: CASSYRPFNEKLFF.

As for this clone: At one end, the junction sequence differs from germline, possibly due to a read error. The rearrangement uses TRBV15 and TRBJ1-1; D is perhaps TRBD1 (5 bases). The CDR3 totals 16 residues. CDR1 is LNHNV, CDR2 YYDKDF, per germline (reference sequence). CDR3: CATSRVRAGMNTEAFF. The CDR3 coding sequence is TGTGCCACCAGCAGAGTGAGGGCAGGGATGAATACTGAAGCTTTCTTT.

Note on this clone: An end of the junction differs from the germline gene, which may be a read error. The genes are TRBV6-4 and TRBJ1-1, with D perhaps matching TRBD1 (5 bases). The CDR3 is 19 amino acids. Germline V gives CDR1 MRHNA, CDR2 SNTAGT. DNA for the CDR3: TGTGCCAGGAGTGGGGCGCTAAAAATGGATGGCAGGGAGAACACTGAAGCTTTCTTT. This codes for CARSGALKMDGRENTEAFF.